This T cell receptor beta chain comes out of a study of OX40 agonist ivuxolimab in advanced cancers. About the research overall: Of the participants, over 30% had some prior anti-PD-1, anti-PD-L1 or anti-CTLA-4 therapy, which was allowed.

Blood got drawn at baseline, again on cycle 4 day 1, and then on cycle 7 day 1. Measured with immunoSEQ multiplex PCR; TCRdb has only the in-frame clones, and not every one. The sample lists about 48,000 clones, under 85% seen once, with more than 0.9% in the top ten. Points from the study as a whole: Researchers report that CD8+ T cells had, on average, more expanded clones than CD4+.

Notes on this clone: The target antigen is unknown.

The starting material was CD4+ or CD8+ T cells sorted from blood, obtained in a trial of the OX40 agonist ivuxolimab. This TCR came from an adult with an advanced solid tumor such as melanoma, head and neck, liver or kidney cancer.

Written as DNA, the CDR3 is TGCGCCAGCAGCCCCTCCGGGGGTTTAGACGAGCAGTACTTC. Translation gives CASSPSGGLDEQYF. The chain uses TRBV5-1 and TRBJ2-7; maybe TRBD2 (6 bases). The CDR3 is 14 amino acids. V lost 4 bases, J lost 5 bases, and 16 bases lay in between. The germline V gene encodes CDR1 SGHRS and CDR2 YFSETQ. The entire variable domain, with the rest obtained from reference TRBV5-1 and TRBJ2-7, is as follows: KAGVTQTPRYLIKTRGQQVTLSCSPISGHRSVSWYQQTPGQGLQFLFEYFSETQRNKGNFPGRFSGRQFSNSRSEMNVSTLELGDSALYLCASSPSGGLDEQYFGPGTRLTVT.